The entry that follows covers one TCR beta chain sequence. Its antigen is currently not known. Per-nucleotide qualities are absent, and no much larger clonotype sits a single base away. The sample originates from a study of shared clonotypes between healthy human individuals (dated by TCRdb to the early 2020s). As for the study more broadly: A few men and a couple of women, aged 18 to 49 years, made up the cohort. The study deeply sequenced blood TCR repertoires of five healthy adults to estimate repertoire size and the extent of clonotype sharing between individuals. For each donor, three plates each were used for CD4 naive and CD4 memory, two plates were used for CD8 naive, and one plate was used for CD8 memory. Leukapheresis yielded between about 0.85 and 10 billion PBMCs per donor. To increase sequencing depth and limit assay-specific biases, TCR repertoire library preparation and sequencing were carried out by different laboratories using diverse techniques. General findings and caveats noted by the study authors: Higher generation probabilities were observed for clonotypes shared by all four sorted-subset donors than for non-shared clonotypes. Sampling was restricted to blood, and TCR repertoires in tissues likely differ from the TCR repertoires found in blood. Estimated clonotype richness was generally larger for naive than for memory subsets. Sharing across a few donors was observed for approximately 4.6% of naive CD4, over 3% of naive CD8, 2% to 2.5% of memory CD4, and around 0.4% of memory CD8 clonotypes. Incomplete sequencing was indicated by rarefaction of sorted-subset datasets, despite the large sequencing depth. Based on pairwise subsampling, the degree of clonotype sharing among donors was expected to be affected by sequencing depth. The small number of donors limited the genetic and exposure-history diversity represented.

Using the deep immunoSEQ assay, multiplex PCR amplified TCR CDR3 regions from genomic DNA. For each cell subset, the extracted genomic DNA was distributed evenly across all wells of several immunoSEQ 96-well plates, and each plate served as one replicate. For sorted subsets, around 0.2 ug of genomic DNA, equivalent to some 30,000 T cell genomes, went into each replicate PCR. The purified libraries were quantified using a Qubit 3.0 fluorometer, sized with a Bioanalyzer 2100, and then quantified again using the KAPA Library Quantification kit. Each immunoSEQ 96-well plate was sequenced on its own single-read 150-cycle Illumina NextSeq 550 flow cell. The authors' analysis ran thus. Because only junctional sequences without quality scores were contained in the immunoSEQ output, filtering matching that applied to full-length reads could not be performed. Sequences were annotated with PyIR, a Python wrapper for IgBLAST v1.9, using IMGT germline references to assign V/J genes and CDR3. Reads were filtered out if the reads had weak V/J assignments (E-value above 1e-6), no CDR3, stop codons, out-of-frame junctions, or ambiguous translated residues. V3J clonotypes were defined as sequences sharing an identical inferred V gene, J gene, and CDR3 amino acid sequence. Percentage overlap between repertoires was computed as shared unique clonotypes divided by the size of the smaller repertoire. RTK rarefaction, the Chao1 estimator, and Recon v2.1 estimates of unobserved clonotypes were used to assess repertoire richness. Generation probabilities were computed with OLGA for all TCRbeta clonotypes obtained by the gDNA method from several donors. The immuneACCESS repertoire file appears here via TCRdb, limited to in-frame rearrangements. These files lack a portion of the clones; in checked studies, under half of the deficit traces to unresolved V genes, and the cause of the others is not known. That table is the source of V, J and clone size, and D and trimming were worked out from the DNA. The sample table lists 2,500,000 or so clones, about 90% of them with a count of one. The ten largest clones add up to 0.37% of the sample.

The donors were healthy, HIV-negative adults who had no recently reported acute infections or vaccinations. Only Caucasian adults living in Nashville, Tennessee, USA were represented among the donors. Magnetic negative selection was used to enrich CD4+ T cells, after which naive cells were positively selected on CD45RA and the negative fraction became the memory subset. After blood collection by leukapheresis, PBMCs were isolated using Ficoll-Histopaque density gradient centrifugation and then cryopreserved in the vapor phase of liquid nitrogen. Purity and quantity of every magnetically sorted T cell population were checked by analytical flow cytometry. From each sorted fraction, genomic DNA was isolated and quantified by UV absorbance on a Nanodrop 2000c. CDR1 and CDR2, looked up from the germline V gene, are SGHDN and FVKESK. Including cysteine and phenylalanine, the CDR3 has 17 amino acids. The read is trimmed to its CDR3 DNA, 51 bases read in frame from base 1. The germline V and J ends show losses of 1 base and 4 bases respectively, and no gene match explains 8 bases of the junction.

The sample consisted of naive CD4+ T cells from PBMCs. The meaning of the sample's cell subset or site label: CD45RA+ positively selected. The clonotype comes from a man younger than 30 in good health. Some clones in this sample may be carry-over from other donors' samples. The rearrangement combines TRBV14 with TRBJ1-5, with 9 middle bases fitting TRBD1. The DNA sequence reads TGTGCCAGCAGCCAAGGGACAGGGGCTTTGGGAAATCAGCCCCAGCATTTT. It specifies CASSQGTGALGNQPQHF. Reference TRBV14 and TRBJ1-5 genes cover what lies past the CDR3, so the full variable domain is EAGVTQFPSHSVIEKGQTVTLRCDPISGHDNLYWYRRVMGKEIKFLLHFVKESKQDESGMPNNRFLAERTGGTYSTLKVQPAELEDSGVYFCASSQGTGALGNQPQHFGDGTRLSIL.